The 32 T cell receptor beta chains in this list originate from one sample, sequenced in a study of blood T cell repertoires in COVID-19. TCRdb's table, derived via immunoSEQ multiplex PCR, lists solely in-frame clones and lacks some. The repertoire holds 170,000 or so clones, approximately 87% seen once, with over 0.7% in the top ten. The sample taken for sequencing was peripheral blood. Every receptor here comes from a woman under 30 who had recovered from COVID-19.

The chain uses TRBV11-2 and TRBJ2-7; 8 bases agree with TRBD2. Trimming cost V 3 bases and J 6 bases; bases outside gene matches: 7. This CDR3 is built from 14 residues. CDR1 is SGHAT, CDR2 FQNNGV, per germline. The DNA of the CDR3 is TGTGCCAGCAGCTTCAGCGGGAGTTTGCGCGAGCAGTACGTC. It encodes CASSFSGSLREQYV.

The chain has TRBV5-8 and TRBJ1-5, with 9 positions matching TRBD1. Germline V gene sequence: CDR1 SGHTS, CDR2 YDEGEE. The CDR3 is 14 amino acids. Trimming cost V 4 bases and J 7 bases; bases outside gene matches: 6. For the CDR3, the DNA is TGTGCCAGCAGCGCTGGGACAGGGAAACAGCCCCAGCATTTT. Its protein product is CASSAGTGKQPQHF.

This clone was recorded only once. This chain connects TRBV12-3 or TRBV12-4 to TRBJ1-2; D is possibly TRBD1 (5 bases). V was cut by 2 bases and J by 8 bases, with 12 bases left in between. CDR3 size: 13 residues. CDR3 sequence reads: CASSLLGVYGYTF. The CDR3 nucleotides read TGTGCCAGCAGTTTATTAGGGGTGTACGGCTACACCTTC.

J is TRBJ2-5 and V is TRBV6-4; 11 nucleotides align to TRBD2. With 6 bases clipped from V and 2 bases from J, the junction kept 5 bases outside the gene matches. In germline, CDR1 is MRHNA, CDR2 SNTAGT. The CDR3 covers 15 residues. This CDR3 is CASSAGTSGQETQYF. The DNA of the CDR3 is TGTGCCAGCAGCGCCGGGACTAGCGGTCAAGAGACCCAGTACTTC.

This clone was counted a single time. The chain links TRBV10-3 to TRBJ1-2; 10 nucleotides align to TRBD1. Germline CDR1 reads ENHRY; CDR2 reads SYGVKD. The CDR3 has 13 residues. Trimming cost V 6 bases and J 4 bases; bases outside gene matches: 2. The CDR3 sequence: CAISGDRGYGYTF. DNA for the CDR3: TGTGCCATCAGCGGGGACAGGGGCTATGGCTACACCTTC.

The CDR3 DNA follows: TGTGCCAGCAGTTACCCGGGGAACACTGAAGCTTTCTTT. This translates into CASSYPGNTEAFF. This rearrangement joins TRBV6-2 or TRBV6-3 to TRBJ1-1; the D is unclear. The V and J ends lost 2 bases and 1 base respectively, with 5 bases between them. Germline-derived CDR1 and CDR2 are MNHEY and SVGEGT. The CDR3 length is 13 residues.

This rearrangement joins TRBV5-1 to TRBJ2-7; 7 bases are shared with TRBD1. This CDR3 spans 17 amino acids. Germline V CDR1 and CDR2: SGHRS, YFSETQ. V lost 0 bases to trimming and J lost 4 bases; unmatched junction nucleotides: 13. The CDR3 DNA sequence: TGCGCCAGCAGCTTGGCCGACGTGAGACAGGGCTTATACGAGCAGTACTTC. Protein sequence: CASSLADVRQGLYEQYF.

This chain links TRBV27 with TRBJ1-5; D perhaps matches TRBD1 (6 bases). V lost 5 bases and J lost 2, with 16 bases in between. Looked up from germline, CDR1 is MNHEY and CDR2 is SMNVEV (reference sequence). CDR3 size: 16 residues. CDR3 amino acids: CASSPWGGAGNQPQHF. The CDR3 region has the DNA TGTGCCAGCAGTCCGTGGGGGGGCGCTGGCAATCAGCCCCAGCATTTT.

The chain uses TRBV6-2 or TRBV6-3 and TRBJ1-5; D gene uncertain. This CDR3 spans 14 amino acids. Looked up from germline, CDR1 is MNHEY and CDR2 is SVGEGT. V was clipped by 2 bases and J by 9 bases, with 14 bases between them. CDR3 sequence reads: CASSYSGPAWPQHF. The DNA of the CDR3 is TGTGCCAGCAGTTACAGCGGGCCGGCATGGCCCCAGCATTTT.

The rearrangement links TRBV12-3 or TRBV12-4 to TRBJ1-1; D perhaps matches TRBD1 (5 bases). V was cut by 5 bases and J by 1 base, with 8 bases left in between. This CDR3 region has 13 residues. The CDR3: CASSPTGNTEAFF. The CDR3 bases are TGTGCCAGCAGTCCCACAGGGAACACTGAAGCTTTCTTT.

This chain connects TRBV9 to TRBJ2-7, with D perhaps TRBD1 (5 bases). Per germline, CDR1 SGDLS and CDR2 YYNGEE. V dropped 0 bases and J dropped 5 bases, with 18 bases sitting between them. CDR3 length: 16 amino acids. The CDR3 bases are TGTGCCAGCAGCGTAGATTTAATGGTGGGGCCCCACGAGCAGTACTTC. Encoded protein: CASSVDLMVGPHEQYF. Using reference TRBV9 and TRBJ2-7 for the parts outside the CDR3, the full variable domain is DSGVTQTPKHLITATGQRVTLRCSPRSGDLSVYWYQQSLDQGLQFLIQYYNGEERAKGNILERFSAQQFPDLHSELNLSSLELGDSALYFCASSVDLMVGPHEQYFGPGTRLTVT.

The chain employs TRBV6-5 and TRBJ1-2; D remains unclear. The CDR3 has 13 residues. Germline V lookup: CDR1 MNHEY, CDR2 SVGAGI. V lost 6 bases and J lost 4, with 12 bases in between. CDR3 DNA sequence: TGTGCCAGCAGCGCAACAGAGTTCTATGGCTACACCTTC. Its protein is CASSATEFYGYTF.

The chain carries TRBV6-5 and TRBJ2-6; possibly TRBD1 for D (6 bases). The CDR3 is made up of 15 amino acids. Germline lookup yields CDR1 MNHEY and CDR2 SVGAGI. The ends were cut back, 6 bases at V and 0 bases at J, with 9 bases in the middle. The CDR3 region is CASRVDSSGANVLTF. In DNA, the CDR3 is TGTGCCAGCAGGGTGGACAGCTCTGGGGCCAACGTCCTGACTTTC.

This chain joins TRBV5-4 and TRBJ2-3; D possibly corresponds to TRBD2 (6 bases). Germline loops: CDR1 SGHNT, CDR2 YYREEE (reference sequence). The CDR3 is 14 amino acids. Trimming cost V 3 bases and J 4 bases, with 12 bases left between them. CDR3 nucleotide sequence: TGTGCCAGCAGCTGGGGGGACGCCCCAGATACGCAGTATTTT. This codes for CASSWGDAPDTQYF.

The V gene is TRBV11-2, the J gene TRBJ1-2; D gene ambiguous. Germline V lookup: CDR1 SGHAT, CDR2 FQNNGV. V was clipped by 2 bases and J by 4 bases, with 14 bases between them. The CDR3 loop spans 15 amino acids. CDR3 residues: CASSLSPQAVYGYTF. In nucleotides, the CDR3 is TGTGCCAGCAGCTTAAGCCCGCAAGCGGTCTATGGCTACACCTTC.

V usage is TRBV2 and J usage is TRBJ2-1; 11 bases match TRBD2. The CDR3 contains 13 residues. The junction had 4 bases not matched to a gene; V was cut back by 7 bases and J by 8 bases. Germline assignment: CDR1 SNHLY and CDR2 FYNNEI. Here the CDR3 DNA reads TGTGCCAGCACTAGCGGGAGGATCGATGAGCAGTTCTTC. Its translation is CASTSGRIDEQFF.

CDR3 loop: CASSSLAGGRYEQYV. The CDR3 coding sequence is TGTGCCAGCAGTTCCCTAGCGGGAGGGCGCTACGAGCAGTACGTC. V is TRBV27 and J is TRBJ2-7; TRBD2 aligns across 12 bases. This CDR3 has 15 residues. Looked up from germline, CDR1 is MNHEY and CDR2 is SMNVEV (reference sequence). Trimming removed 4 bases from V and 3 bases from J; junction bases left unmatched: 4.

The chain is built from TRBV6-5 and TRBJ2-1, with TRBD2 matching over 10 bases. The CDR3 length is 15 residues. CDR1 and CDR2 (germline): MNHEY, SVGAGI. V gave up 0 bases and J gave up 6 bases; unmatched junction bases: 2. The CDR3 reads CASSYSLAGVNEQFF. The CDR3 DNA sequence: TGTGCCAGCAGTTACTCCCTAGCGGGAGTCAATGAGCAGTTCTTC.

This chain links TRBV25-1 with TRBJ2-1, with TRBD1 matching over 10 bases. CDR3 length: 13 residues. Germline CDR1 MGHDK, CDR2 SYGVNS. Trimming took 7 bases from V and 8 from J; bases not matched to a gene: 5. CDR3 in DNA: TGTGCCAGCACCCCGGGACAGGGGTATGAGCAGTTCTTC. This encodes CASTPGQGYEQFF.

V gene TRBV4-3 combines with J gene TRBJ1-1; 10 bases line up with TRBD1. The CDR3 contains 17 residues. Looked up from germline, CDR1 is LGHNA and CDR2 is YSLEER. With V trimmed by 3 bases and J by 3 bases, 10 bases remained unmatched. CDR3 DNA: TGCGCCAGCAGCCAGGACGGACAGGGGGAAGGGTACACTGAAGCTTTCTTT. This gives the protein CASSQDGQGEGYTEAFF.

The chain uses TRBV7-8 and TRBJ2-4, with TRBD2 matching over 13 bases. Germline lookup yields CDR1 SGHVS and CDR2 FQNEAQ. The CDR3 is made up of 17 amino acids. Germline trimming cut 4 bases from V and 8 bases from J; bases unmatched to any gene: 11. The CDR3 protein is CASSSSPGLAGIHIQYF. The DNA for the CDR3 is TGTGCCAGCAGCTCCTCGCCGGGACTAGCGGGAATACACATTCAGTACTTC.

The chain uses TRBV29-1 and TRBJ1-2; 7 positions match TRBD1. The CDR3 is made up of 13 amino acids. After removal of 5 bases from V and 5 bases from J, the junction contained 8 bases not matched to a gene. The germline gives CDR1 SQVTM, CDR2 ANQGSEA. The chain's CDR3 is CSVKGDSSYGYTF. The CDR3 DNA follows: TGCAGCGTTAAGGGGGACAGTTCATATGGCTACACCTTC.

This rearrangement joins TRBV27 to TRBJ2-5, with 7 nucleotides matching TRBD2. The V segment lost 5 bases and the J segment 3 bases; nucleotides outside the gene matches: 12. Germline V gives CDR1 MNHEY, CDR2 SMNVEV (reference sequence). The CDR3 totals 16 residues. This chain's CDR3 is CASSAYVQRGKETQYF. CDR3 sequence (DNA): TGTGCCAGCAGTGCGTACGTACAGCGGGGAAAAGAGACCCAGTACTTC.

The V and J genes are TRBV30 and TRBJ2-1; 7 bases align to TRBD2. Germline assignment: CDR1 GTSNPN and CDR2 SVGIG (reference sequence). The CDR3 runs to 14 residues. The J segment lost 8 bases and the V segment lost 2 bases, leaving 9 bases of the junction unmatched. CDR3 loop: CAWSFEAGDDEQFF. The CDR3 DNA is TGTGCCTGGAGTTTTGAGGCGGGAGATGATGAGCAGTTCTTC.

This clone has just a few counts. The chain links TRBV7-9 to TRBJ1-1, with a tentative D call TRBD1 (6 bases). The CDR3 contains 15 residues. Trimming cost V 4 bases and J 1 base, with 13 bases left between them. CDR1 is SEHNR, CDR2 FQNEAQ, per germline (reference sequence). CDR3 coding DNA: TGTGCCAGCAGCTCGTACAGGGAGGGGAACACTGAAGCTTTCTTT. It codes for CASSSYREGNTEAFF.

The chain links TRBV12-3 or TRBV12-4 to TRBJ2-5; D is ambiguous. The V end lost 1 base, the J end lost 5 bases, and 5 bases lay between the germline ends. This CDR3 spans 12 amino acids. CDR3: CASSLDRETQYF. The CDR3 bases are TGTGCCAGCAGTTTAGACCGGGAGACCCAGTACTTC.

The CDR3 protein is CASSLEPGQGAYGYTF. As DNA, the CDR3 is TGCGCCAGCAGCTTGGAACCGGGACAGGGGGCCTATGGCTACACCTTC. This chain uses TRBV5-1 with TRBJ1-2; 12 nucleotides align to TRBD1. Trimming removed 0 bases from V and 4 bases from J; junction bases left unmatched: 4. This CDR3 is 16 amino acids long. Germline loops: CDR1 SGHRS, CDR2 YFSETQ. The whole variable domain, filled in from reference TRBV5-1 and TRBJ1-2, reads KAGVTQTPRYLIKTRGQQVTLSCSPISGHRSVSWYQQTPGQGLQFLFEYFSETQRNKGNFPGRFSGRQFSNSRSEMNVSTLELGDSALYLCASSLEPGQGAYGYTFGSGTRLTVV.

The V gene is TRBV18, the J gene TRBJ2-1, with D maybe TRBD2 (5 bases). The V end lost 0 bases, the J end lost 9 bases, and 9 bases lay between the germline ends. CDR3 length equals 13 residues. Germline V lookup: CDR1 KGHSH, CDR2 LQKENI. The chain's CDR3 is CASSPPSSGEQFF. The CDR3 nucleotides are TGTGCCAGCTCACCACCCTCGAGCGGTGAGCAGTTCTTC.

This sequence joins TRBV3-1 (or the pseudogene TRBV3-2) and TRBJ1-5; TRBD1 is a possible D gene (6 bases). The V gene's germline CDR1 is LGHDT and CDR2 YNNKEL (reference sequence). The ends were cut back, 1 base at V and 6 bases at J, with 13 bases in the middle. This CDR3 contains 15 residues. CDR3 region: CASSQVRGYTQPQHF. The CDR3 coding sequence is TGTGCCAGCAGCCAAGTCAGGGGTTACACTCAGCCCCAGCATTTT.

The chain links TRBV19 to TRBJ1-2, with TRBD1 identical over 8 bases. J gave up 3 bases and V 4 bases, and 4 bases lay outside the gene matches. The CDR3 has 14 residues. The germline gives CDR1 LNHDA, CDR2 SQIVND (reference sequence). CDR3: CASSTGGAHYGYTF. The CDR3 coding sequence is TGTGCCAGTAGTACAGGGGGCGCCCACTATGGCTACACCTTC.

Concerning this clone: One end of the junction is discordant with germline, which a read error may explain. This rearrangement joins TRBV7-9 to TRBJ2-3, with 8 bases that match TRBD1. The germline gives CDR1 SEHNR, CDR2 FQNEAQ (reference sequence). The CDR3 spans 13 residues. This CDR3 is CASSRRLRDRPFF. The CDR3 DNA reads TGTGCCAGCAGCCGCCGGCTCCGGGACAGGCCCTTTTTT.

The chain is built from TRBV29-1 and TRBJ1-2; D possibly corresponds to TRBD1 (6 bases). The CDR3 totals 13 residues. Trimming removed 2 bases at V and 6 bases at J, with 13 bases between. Germline V gives CDR1 SQVTM, CDR2 ANQGSEA. CDR3 sequence reads: CSVEITGRHGYTF. Written as DNA, the CDR3 is TGCAGCGTTGAAATTACAGGGAGACATGGCTACACCTTC.